Listed below are T cell receptor beta chains from one sample, sequenced in a study of blood T cell repertoires in COVID-19. The data were produced by immunoSEQ multiplex PCR, yet TCRdb's version contains in-frame clones alone and is incomplete. Here the sample spans around 200,000 clones, 70% to 80% being singletons. Material: peripheral blood. The receptor set was obtained from a woman in her fifties or sixties with acute or convalescent COVID-19. Both conserved end residues are trimmed from each CDR3. The D gene is left open where the match is weak.

d_gene | len | v_gene | CDR3aa
. | 12 | TRBV4-1 | ASSQDPLPNGYT
TRBD1 | 13 | TRBV28 | ASRARDRGNYGYT
. | 11 | TRBV12-3/TRBV12-4 | ASSGQQYSPLH
. | 11 | TRBV28 | ASGDLSYNEQF
. | 13 | TRBV7-9 | ASSSDGSAWNEQF
TRBD1 | 11 | TRBV28 | ASRGTGVREQY
TRBD1 | 16 | TRBV19 | ASSILHGQGATRYEQY
TRBD1 | 13 | TRBV24-1 | ATSDPGQGGQPQH
. | 12 | TRBV5-1 | ASSLRVPHNEQF
TRBD1 | 14 | TRBV19 | ASSVRQGFSTDTQY
TRBD1 | 11 | TRBV10-3 | AISVPGGYEQY
. | 10 | TRBV19 | ASSTGSYEQY
. | 14 | TRBV19 | ASSARTALPADTQY
TRBD1 | 15 | TRBV28 | ASSWASRDRVYGELF
TRBD1 | 12 | TRBV7-6 | ASSAGQGYYEQY
. | 16 | TRBV19 | ASSAGPGLGNVNQPQH
. | 13 | TRBV15 | ATSPPAGPSYGYT
TRBD1 | 10 | TRBV28 | ASSRTGHGYT
. | 17 | TRBV7-9 | ASTRTGTTGNYSGNTIY
. | 16 | TRBV12-1 | ASSFVITSGRAAETQY
TRBD1 | 18 | TRBV6-2/TRBV6-3 | ASSYSTLPFNRDREDGYT
. | 13 | TRBV7-2 | ASSLPGSYNSPLH
. | 9 | TRBV6-2/TRBV6-3 | ASSLLRELF
TRBD1 | 14 | TRBV5-1 | ASSKGQGLLTDTQY
. | 14 | TRBV6-5 | ASSYSAGRSNSPLH
. | 11 | TRBV19 | ASRTIGNGGYT
. | 14 | TRBV6-5 | ASSFSGASGTDTQY
. | 12 | TRBV7-2 | ASSLESRVYGYT
TRBD2 | 13 | TRBV10-2 | ASSEKRGLYNEQF
TRBD2 | 10 | TRBV28 | ASSLASGKKY
TRBD2 | 13 | TRBV24-1 | ATSGGEGSLAEQY
TRBD1 | 11 | TRBV19 | ASSGGQGNEQY
. | 12 | TRBV10-2 | ASSLKRLGGEQF
. | 11 | TRBV6-5 | ASRIQGGEKLF
. | 10 | TRBV5-5 | ASSLAGNEQF
TRBD1 | 13 | TRBV18 | ASSLEQGVNYEQY
. | 10 | TRBV3-1/TRBV3-2 | ASSQVPSEQY
TRBD1 | 16 | TRBV28 | ASIGGTGTGSGANVLT
. | 17 | TRBV21-1 | ASSTLRWTGIRPIYEQY
. | 12 | TRBV7-2 | ASSLLRRAYEQY
. | 11 | TRBV19 | ASRGQWDSPLH
TRBD1 | 15 | TRBV7-2 | ASSGDRGSTNTGELF
. | 11 | TRBV28 | AIPGSREDEQF
. | 12 | TRBV19 | ASSIDRTQGAQH
. | 12 | TRBV28 | ASSTTGSNQPQH